A single sample gave rise to the 18 T cell receptor beta chains below, sequenced in a study of beta chain features in type 1 diabetes. Findings and limits, study-wide: Shorter TCRB CDR3s, moderately but significantly so, were found in Type 1 diabetes patients in all four CD4+ subsets.

TCRB transcripts that were expressed got sequenced, as all of the isolated RNA had been reverse transcribed. Only in-frame clones appear in the TCRdb table, and some are missing; sequencing was by immunoSEQ multiplex PCR. This sample has 11,000 to 15,000 clones, with 65% found just once. The antigens for these receptors are not known. Sequencing was carried out using stem cell memory CD4+ T cells from blood. These receptors were taken from a woman aged 18-29 years with type 1 diabetes.

V gene TRBV18 combines with J gene TRBJ1-2; D might be TRBD1 (5 bases). V was pared by 2 bases and J by 4 bases, with 14 bases between. This CDR3 spans 15 amino acids. Per germline, CDR1 KGHSH and CDR2 LQKENI. The CDR3 region is CASSPSQTDLYGYTF. In DNA form, the CDR3 reads TGTGCCAGCTCACCATCCCAGACAGATCTCTATGGCTACACCTTC.

The CDR3 sequence is CASTPLTSGGGQPQHF. CDR3 nucleotide sequence: TGTGCCAGCACCCCGTTAACTTCAGGGGGAGGTCAGCCCCAGCATTTT. J is TRBJ1-5 and V is TRBV7-9; TRBD1 aligns across 7 bases. The V segment lost 7 bases and the J segment 6 bases; nucleotides outside the gene matches: 15. Germline CDR1 is SEHNR and CDR2 is FQNEAQ (reference sequence). CDR3 length equals 16 residues.

The chain is built from TRBV7-2 and TRBJ2-5; D call uncertain. V gave up 4 bases and J gave up 4 bases, with 10 bases separating them. CDR1 is SGHTA, CDR2 FQGNSA, per germline. There are 13 residues in the CDR3. The CDR3, as DNA: TGTGCCAGCAGCTCAAGACAAGCAGAGACCCAGTACTTC. Translated, it gives CASSSRQAETQYF.

The V gene is TRBV11-3, the J gene TRBJ1-1, with TRBD1 matching over 10 bases. Germline CDR1 and CDR2: SGHNT and YENEEA. This CDR3 is 14 amino acids long. The junction had 2 bases not matched to a gene; V was cut back by 4 bases and J by 3 bases. The CDR3 protein is CASSWTGGYTEAFF. For the CDR3, the DNA is TGTGCCAGCAGCTGGACAGGGGGGTACACTGAAGCTTTCTTT.

The chain is built from TRBV5-1 and TRBJ2-7; 7 bases match TRBD2. Germline V gene sequence: CDR1 SGHRS, CDR2 YFSETQ. CDR3 size: 15 residues. V lost 3 bases to trimming and J lost 0 bases; unmatched junction nucleotides: 6. The chain's CDR3 is CASSYDSGSSYEQYF. The DNA for the CDR3 is TGCGCCAGCAGCTACGATAGCGGGTCCTCCTACGAGCAGTACTTC.

This rearrangement joins TRBV2 to TRBJ2-7, with TRBD1 identical over 9 bases. Trimming removed 6 bases from V and 3 bases from J; junction bases left unmatched: 9. Germline V lookup: CDR1 SNHLY, CDR2 FYNNEI. CDR3 length: 15 amino acids. The CDR3 spells CASSYRDRANYEQYF. The CDR3 DNA reads TGTGCCAGCAGCTACCGGGACAGGGCGAACTACGAGCAGTACTTC.

The rearrangement joins TRBV9 to TRBJ2-2, with 12 bases lining up with TRBD2. V gave up 3 bases and J gave up 3 bases; unmatched junction bases: 3. The CDR3 is 16 amino acids. Germline-derived CDR1 and CDR2 are SGDLS and YYNGEE. CDR3 amino acids: CASSGRLAGDTGELFF. In nucleotides, the CDR3 is TGTGCCAGCAGCGGCCGACTAGCGGGAGACACCGGGGAGCTGTTTTTT.

The chain carries TRBV18 and TRBJ2-2, with 8 bases aligning to TRBD1. V dropped 3 bases and J dropped 4; count of bases not matched to a gene: 1. The CDR3 runs 14 residues. Germline-derived CDR1 and CDR2 are KGHSH and LQKENI. CDR3 nucleotides: TGTGCCAGCTCACCGGACAGGGCCACCGGGGAGCTGTTTTTT. Translating it yields CASSPDRATGELFF.

The J gene is TRBJ2-5, the V gene TRBV10-3, with a possible D match to TRBD2 (5 bases). There are 13 residues in the CDR3. V was pared by 4 bases and J by 5 bases, with 11 bases between. Germline assignment: CDR1 ENHRY and CDR2 SYGVKD. The CDR3 protein is CAISGGGWETQYF. DNA for the CDR3: TGTGCCATCAGTGGCGGCGGGTGGGAGACCCAGTACTTC.

The chain couples TRBV5-4 to TRBJ1-1; D gene unclear. Germline CDR1 and CDR2: SGHNT and YYREEE (reference sequence). V lost 0 bases and J lost 2, with 14 bases in between. This CDR3 spans 16 amino acids. This CDR3 reads CASSLGSPTGNTEAFF. Written as DNA, the CDR3 is TGTGCCAGCAGCTTGGGTTCCCCAACGGGTAACACTGAAGCTTTCTTT.

V usage is TRBV7-8 and J usage is TRBJ1-2; D might be TRBD1 (5 bases). Germline CDR1 reads SGHVS; CDR2 reads FQNEAQ. The CDR3 length is 9 residues. CDR3 in DNA: TGTGCTGGGGGGAATGGCTACACCTTC. As protein: CAGGNGYTF.

This clone has only a few counts. The chain combines TRBV11-3 with TRBJ2-1; 12 positions match TRBD2. Germline V CDR1 and CDR2: SGHNT, YENEEA. The CDR3 extends over 16 amino acids. Trimming cost V 1 base and J 7 bases; bases outside gene matches: 5. CDR3 in amino acids: CASSLGRTSGANEQFF. CDR3 nucleotide sequence: TGTGCCAGCAGCTTAGGCCGGACTAGCGGGGCGAATGAGCAGTTCTTC.

Only one count was recorded for this clone. The CDR3 nucleotides read TGTGCCAGCAGTTACTCCGCGGGACTTTCGTACGAGCAGTACTTC. Its protein product is CASSYSAGLSYEQYF. The chain joins TRBV6-5 to TRBJ2-7, with D possibly being TRBD2 (6 bases). The germline CDR1 and CDR2 sequences are MNHEY and SVGAGI. This CDR3 spans 15 amino acids. V shed 0 bases and J shed 4 bases, with 13 bases lying between them.

V and J are TRBV19 and TRBJ2-6; tentative D call: TRBD1 (6 bases). CDR1 and CDR2 (germline): LNHDA, SQIVND (reference sequence). The ends were cut back, 4 bases at V and 0 bases at J, with 13 bases in the middle. The CDR3 runs to 17 residues. The CDR3 DNA follows: TGTGCCAGTAGTACTCCGACAGGTTTCTCTGGGGCCAACGTCCTGACTTTC. Its translation: CASSTPTGFSGANVLTF.

This clone was counted a few times. J is TRBJ2-5 and V is TRBV2; D not resolved. This CDR3 is 14 amino acids long. The germline gives CDR1 SNHLY, CDR2 FYNNEI. V gave up 2 bases and J gave up 1 base, with 8 bases separating them. The DNA of the CDR3 is TGTGCCAGCAGTGAACTCGGAGTCCAAGAGACCCAGTACTTC. Translated, it gives CASSELGVQETQYF.

This chain uses TRBV7-2 with TRBJ2-5; no clear D gene. With the DNA end fitting TRBJ2-7 better, the J assignment may be wrong. The CDR3 loop spans 15 amino acids. CDR1 is SGHTA, CDR2 FQGNSA, per germline. For the CDR3, the DNA is TGTGCCAGCAGCTTAATCACAGAAGGCATTGACGAGCAGTACTTC. As protein: CASSLITEGIDEQYF.

This sequence joins TRBV18 and TRBJ2-7, with 9 bases aligning to TRBD1. This CDR3 region has 15 residues. The V segment lost 3 bases and the J segment 5 bases; nucleotides outside the gene matches: 8. Germline V gene sequence: CDR1 KGHSH, CDR2 LQKENI. This CDR3 is CASSPWDRVGHEQYF. CDR3 DNA sequence: TGTGCCAGCTCACCTTGGGACAGGGTGGGCCACGAGCAGTACTTC. Variable domain in full (rest from reference TRBV18 and TRBJ2-7): NAGVMQNPRHLVRRRGQEARLRCSPMKGHSHVYWYRQLPEEGLKFMVYLQKENIIDESGMPKERFSAEFPKEGPSILRIQQVVRGDSAAYFCASSPWDRVGHEQYFGPGTRLTVT.

This CDR3 is CASSTLSGKETQYF. The CDR3 coding sequence is TGTGCCAGTAGTACTCTTTCAGGGAAAGAGACCCAGTACTTC. The rearrangement uses TRBV19 and TRBJ2-5, with D perhaps matching TRBD1 (5 bases). With 4 bases removed from V and 3 bases from J, the gap between germline ends came to 12 bases. The CDR3 is made up of 14 amino acids. Germline V gives CDR1 LNHDA, CDR2 SQIVND (reference sequence).